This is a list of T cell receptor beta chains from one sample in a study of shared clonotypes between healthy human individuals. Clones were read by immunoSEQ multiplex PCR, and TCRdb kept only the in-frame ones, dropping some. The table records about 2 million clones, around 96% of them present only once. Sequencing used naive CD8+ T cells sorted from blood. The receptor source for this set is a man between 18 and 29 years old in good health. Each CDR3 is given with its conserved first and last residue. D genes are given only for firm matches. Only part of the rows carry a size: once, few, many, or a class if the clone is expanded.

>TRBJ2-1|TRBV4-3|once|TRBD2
CASSQDSAGTSGYNEQFF
TGCGCCAGCAGCCAGGACTCCGCCGGGACTAGCGGTTACAATGAGCAGTTCTTC
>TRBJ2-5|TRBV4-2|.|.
CASSQELGIETQYF
TGTGCCAGCAGCCAAGAATTAGGGATAGAGACCCAGTACTTC
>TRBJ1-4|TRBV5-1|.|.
CASSLEGMSTNEKLFF
TGCGCCAGCAGCTTGGAAGGGATGTCCACTAATGAAAAACTGTTTTTT
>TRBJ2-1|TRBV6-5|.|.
CASSYDSYSYNEQFF
TGTGCCAGCAGTTATGACTCCTACTCCTACAATGAGCAGTTCTTC
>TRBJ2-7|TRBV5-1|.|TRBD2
CASSGSPSVVGLPYEQYF
TGCGCCAGCAGCGGCTCCCCTAGCGTCGTGGGACTACCCTACGAGCAGTACTTC
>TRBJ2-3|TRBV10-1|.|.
CASSESLGTDTQYF
TGCGCCAGCAGTGAGTCTCTAGGCACAGATACGCAGTATTTT
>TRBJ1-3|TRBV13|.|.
CASSLGRPYSGNTIYF
TGTGCCAGCAGCTTAGGCCGGCCCTACTCTGGAAACACCATATATTTT
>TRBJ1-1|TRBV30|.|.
CAWSVLSNTEAFF
TGTGCCTGGAGTGTATTGTCGAACACTGAAGCTTTCTTT
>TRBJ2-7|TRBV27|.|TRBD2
CASSLWSGGPYYEQYF
TGTGCCAGCAGTTTGTGGAGCGGGGGACCCTACTACGAGCAGTACTTC
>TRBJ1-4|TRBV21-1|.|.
CASSKEGFRPPNEKLFF
TGTGCCAGCAGCAAAGAGGGCTTCCGTCCCCCTAATGAAAAACTGTTTTTT
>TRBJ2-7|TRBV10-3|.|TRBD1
CAISEPGTGEYEQYF
TGTGCCATCAGTGAGCCCGGGACAGGGGAGTACGAGCAGTACTTC
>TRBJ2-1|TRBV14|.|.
CASSHLGVGNEQFF
TGTGCCAGCAGCCACCTAGGGGTCGGAAATGAGCAGTTCTTC
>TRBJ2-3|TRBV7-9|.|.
CASSQPSEGGLVTQYF
TGTGCCAGCAGCCAGCCTAGTGAGGGGGGGCTCGTTACGCAGTATTTT
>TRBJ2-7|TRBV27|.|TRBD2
CASGLAGGYEQYF
TGTGCCAGCGGACTAGCGGGAGGGTACGAGCAGTACTTC
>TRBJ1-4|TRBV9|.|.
CASSVGAGASEKLFF
TGTGCCAGCAGCGTAGGGGCCGGGGCAAGTGAAAAACTGTTTTTT
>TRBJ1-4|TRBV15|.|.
CATSRAEGMVEKLFF
TGTGCCACCAGCAGAGCGGAGGGTATGGTTGAAAAACTGTTTTTT